These 9 T cell receptor beta chains share one sample of origin, sequenced in a study of blood T cell repertoires in COVID-19. Assay used: immunoSEQ multiplex PCR; TCRdb lists only in-frame clones, some missing. The table lists some 330,000 clones, 65% to 90% of them singletons. Sequences were obtained from PBMCs or T cells enriched from blood (not recorded which). The source of these receptors is a man aged 25-40 years who had recovered from COVID-19.

The chain carries TRBV7-2 and TRBJ2-3; 8 bases line up with TRBD2. V lost 8 bases and J lost 0; bases outside the gene matches: 4. The germline V gene encodes CDR1 SGHTA and CDR2 FQGNSA. This CDR3 is 14 amino acids long. The CDR3 bases are TGTGCCAGCTCACTAGCGGTTAGCACAGATACGCAGTATTTT. Amino acid sequence: CASSLAVSTDTQYF. The full variable domain, rest sourced from reference TRBV7-2 and TRBJ2-3, is GAGVSQSPSNKVTEKGKDVELRCDPISGHTALYWYRQSLGQGLEFLIYFQGNSAPDKSGLPSDRFSAERTGGSVSTLTIQRTQQEDSAVYLCASSLAVSTDTQYFGPGTRLTVL.

J is TRBJ1-5 and V is TRBV10-3; weak D call: TRBD1 (5 bases). CDR1 is ENHRY, CDR2 SYGVKD, per germline. Between the trimmed V and J ends, which lost 10 bases and 6 bases, there was a span of 25 bases. The CDR3 consists of 16 residues. The CDR3 nucleotides are TGTGCCACACAGGCCTGGGGAAATGTCGAGAGTCAGCCCCAGCATTTT. Residues: CATQAWGNVESQPQHF.

The V and J genes are TRBV11-3 and TRBJ2-6, with 9 bases lining up with TRBD1. There are 18 residues in the CDR3. V shed 0 bases, J shed 2 bases, and the junction held 5 bases outside the gene matches. The germline CDR1 and CDR2 sequences are SGHNT and YENEEA. CDR3 residues: CASSLENRGRTGANVLTF. The DNA for the CDR3 is TGTGCCAGCAGCTTAGAAAACAGGGGGCGGACTGGGGCCAACGTCCTGACTTTC. Together with reference TRBV11-3 and TRBJ2-6, the CDR3 gives the full variable domain: EAGVVQSPRYKIIEKKQPVAFWCNPISGHNTLYWYLQNLGQGPELLIRYENEEAVDDSQLPKDRFSAERLKGVDSTLKIQPAELGDSAVYLCASSLENRGRTGANVLTFGAGSRLTVL.

The CDR3 here is CASGLVRVPDREKLFF. The CDR3 DNA reads TGTGCTAGTGGTTTGGTCCGGGTACCCGATCGAGAAAAACTGTTTTTT. The chain recombines TRBV12-5 with TRBJ1-4; D is ambiguous. Germline lookup yields CDR1 LGHNT and CDR2 FRNRAP. This CDR3 region has 16 residues. The ends were cut back, 0 bases at V and 8 bases at J, with 16 bases in the middle.

The chain employs TRBV30 and TRBJ1-1, with D perhaps matching TRBD1 (5 bases). The germline V gene encodes CDR1 GTSNPN and CDR2 SVGIG (reference sequence). The CDR3 consists of 13 residues. V lost 2 bases, J lost 0 bases, and 7 bases lay in between. Here the CDR3 DNA reads TGTGCCTGGAGTAAACAGGTGAACACTGAAGCTTTCTTT. Translated, it gives CAWSKQVNTEAFF.

In this sample, this clone turned up once. The chain employs TRBV3-1 (or the pseudogene TRBV3-2) and TRBJ1-2, with D unclear. Germline V lookup: CDR1 LGHDT, CDR2 YNNKEL (reference sequence). Trimming removed 6 bases at V and 7 bases at J, with 12 bases between. The CDR3 covers 12 residues. The CDR3 reads CASSPSPGGYTF. The CDR3 bases are TGTGCCAGCAGTCCCTCTCCGGGTGGCTACACCTTC.

This clone was detected once. The V call is TRBV6-1, the J call TRBJ2-7; the match to TRBD1 covers 11 bases. Trimming took 3 bases from V and 2 from J; bases not matched to a gene: 3. CDR1 is MNHNS and CDR2 is SASEGT in the germline V gene. The CDR3 spans 15 residues. The CDR3 sequence is CASSEGGQGAYEQYF. The CDR3 nucleotides read TGTGCCAGCAGTGAGGGGGGACAGGGGGCCTACGAGCAGTACTTC.

This chain joins TRBV28 and TRBJ1-3, with D possibly TRBD1 on 6 matching bases. The germline V gene encodes CDR1 MDHEN and CDR2 SYDVKM. This CDR3 contains 16 residues. V lost 5 bases to trimming and J lost 0 bases, with 14 bases between them. The CDR3 here is CASSIQGSFSGNTIYF. CDR3 bases: TGTGCCAGCAGTATACAGGGTTCCTTCTCTGGAAACACCATATATTTT.

The genes are TRBV4-1 and TRBJ1-5, with TRBD1 matching over 11 bases. The length of the CDR3 is 16 residues. Germline V gives CDR1 MGHRA, CDR2 YSYEKL. V was pared by 1 base and J by 7 bases, with 6 bases of the junction left unmatched. CDR3 residues: CASSQGTGGVRQPQHF. The DNA of the CDR3 is TGCGCCAGCAGCCAAGGGACAGGGGGCGTCAGACAGCCCCAGCATTTT.